The sequence of this T cell receptor beta chain was determined in a study of T cells in localized non-small cell lung cancer. Study-wide points: When the top 100 tumor clones were examined, a median about 60 of them also appeared in the adjacent lung, which was paired and uninvolved.

Two independent pathologists confirmed no atypia in lung taken at least 2 cm from tumor. Here immunoSEQ multiplex PCR was the method, and the copy in TCRdb shows in-frame clones only, minus some. This table holds under 1,500 clones, around 18% found once. The CDR3 is 14 amino acids. Germline CDR1 SGHNT, CDR2 YENEEA. V lost 5 bases and J lost 11; bases outside the gene matches: 14. In the case of this clone: Its antigen is not identified.

The chain employs TRBV11-3 and TRBJ1-1; 7 nucleotides match TRBD1. Material: normal lung tissue next to the tumor, obtained before any cancer treatment. This TCR came from a male donor aged 60 or older with stage I squamous cell lung carcinoma. CDR3 in DNA: TGTGCCAGCAGCCCTAGACAGGGCCTTGCCGTGGCTTTCTTT. Its protein product is CASSPRQGLAVAFF.